This paragraph reports one T cell receptor (beta chain). These data come from a study of shared clonotypes between healthy human individuals. CDR1 and CDR2 (germline): ENHRY, SYGVKD. CDR3 length: 15 amino acids. Between the trimmed V and J ends, which lost 2 bases and 7 bases, there was a span of 14 bases. Libraries were prepared by immunoSEQ multiplex PCR; TCRdb keeps only in-frame clonotypes and omits some of them. Among about 120,000 clones, under 70% were seen once, and the ten largest hold roughly a quarter. The gene calls are TRBV10-3 and TRBJ1-4, with D possibly being TRBD1 (5 bases). Sequencing was performed on memory CD8+ T cells sorted from blood. Documented subset: CD45RO+ cells pooled with CCR7-negative TemRA cells. This TCR derives from a woman in her 30s in good health. The CDR3 protein is CAISENRFRAEKLFF. The CDR3 nucleotides read TGTGCCATCAGTGAGAACAGGTTCAGAGCTGAAAAACTGTTTTTT.